This TCR beta chain was identified during a study of blood T cells in healthy people across ages. Study-wide points: A strong correlation was found between TCR beta diversity and the percentage of naive T cells. Diversity estimates from one million T cells were considered underestimates. Long-lived and aged donors differed, with more naive CD4+ cells and higher diversity in the long-lived.

Using a J-beta primer mix together with a sample-barcoded 5' primer, a second PCR was run for roughly 7 to 12 cycles. Unique molecular identifiers of 12 random nucleotides labeled each cDNA. TCRdb processed the 5' RACE reads anew with MiXCR; each CDR3 protein has one entry. The sample shows around 1,600,000 distinct CDR3 sequences, approximately 42% of them seen only once. Comment on this clonotype: Antigen: not known.

The CDR3 consists of 12 residues. CDR1 DFQATT and CDR2 SNEGSKA come from the germline V gene (reference sequence). The V gene is TRBV20-1, the J gene TRBJ2-1; D is perhaps TRBD2 (5 bases). Sequencing was performed on blood. The receptor was isolated from a woman aged 18-29 years in good health. As DNA, the CDR3 is TGCACGACTAAAGCGGCCTACAATGAGCAGTTCTTC. It codes for CTTKAAYNEQFF.